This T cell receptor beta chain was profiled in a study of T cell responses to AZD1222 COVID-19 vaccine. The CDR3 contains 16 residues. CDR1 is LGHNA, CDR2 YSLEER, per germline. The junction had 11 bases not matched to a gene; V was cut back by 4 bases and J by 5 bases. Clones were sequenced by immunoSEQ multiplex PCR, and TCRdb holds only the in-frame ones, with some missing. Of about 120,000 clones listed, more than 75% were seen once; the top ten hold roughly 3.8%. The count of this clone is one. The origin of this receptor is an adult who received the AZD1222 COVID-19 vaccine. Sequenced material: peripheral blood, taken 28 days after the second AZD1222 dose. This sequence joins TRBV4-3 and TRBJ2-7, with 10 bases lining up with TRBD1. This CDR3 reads CASSLLPGQGEHEQYF. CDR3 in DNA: TGCGCCAGCAGCCTTTTACCTGGACAGGGGGAACACGAGCAGTACTTC.